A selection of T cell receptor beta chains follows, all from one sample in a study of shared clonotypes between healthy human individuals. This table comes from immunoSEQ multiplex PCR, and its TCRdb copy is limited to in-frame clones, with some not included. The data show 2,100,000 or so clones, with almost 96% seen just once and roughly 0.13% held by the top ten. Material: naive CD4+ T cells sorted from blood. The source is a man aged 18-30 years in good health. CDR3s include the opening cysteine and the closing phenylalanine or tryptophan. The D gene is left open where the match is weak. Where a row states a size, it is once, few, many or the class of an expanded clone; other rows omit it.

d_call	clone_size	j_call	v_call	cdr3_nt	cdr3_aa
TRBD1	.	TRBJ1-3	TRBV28	TGTGCCATTGAGACAGGGGGCTCTGGAAACACCATATATTTT	CAIETGGSGNTIYF
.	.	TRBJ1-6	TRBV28	TGTGCCAGCAGTCAGGGAGAATCACCCCTCCACTTT	CASSQGESPLHF
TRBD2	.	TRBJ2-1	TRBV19	TGTGCCAGTAGTACCCAAGGCCTAGCGGGAGGCCATGAGCAGTTCTTC	CASSTQGLAGGHEQFF
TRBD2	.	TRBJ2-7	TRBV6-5	TGTGCCAGCAGTTACTCAGCGGGAGTTTTTACCGAGCAGTACTTC	CASSYSAGVFTEQYF
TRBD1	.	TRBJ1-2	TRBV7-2	TGTGCCAGCAGCACCTCCGGGACAGTCTATGGCTACACCTTC	CASSTSGTVYGYTF
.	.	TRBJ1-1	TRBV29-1	TGCAGCGTCGCCTCGGATCTAGGGAGCACTGAAGCTTCCTTT	CSVASDLGSTEASF
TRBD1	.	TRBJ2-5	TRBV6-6	TGTGCCAGCAGTTTGCGCGACAGGGTTGGAGAGACCCAGTACTTC	CASSLRDRVGETQYF
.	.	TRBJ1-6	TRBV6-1	TGTGCCAGCAGTGAAGTTACGCTGGCCTCACCCCTCCACTTT	CASSEVTLASPLHF
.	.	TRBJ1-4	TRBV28	TGTGCCAGCAGTTTATGGGGTGACACCAAACCCGATGAAAAACTGTTTTTT	CASSLWGDTKPDEKLFF
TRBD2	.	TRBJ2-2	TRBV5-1	TGCGCCAGCAGCTCCGGACTAGTCCGCACCGGGGAGCTGTTTTTT	CASSSGLVRTGELFF
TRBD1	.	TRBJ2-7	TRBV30	TGTGCCTGGAGTGGGACAGGGGAAGGCGAGCAGTACTTC	CAWSGTGEGEQYF
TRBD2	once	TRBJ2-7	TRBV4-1	TGCGCCAGCAGCCAGTCCCAGTTAGCGGGGGACTCCTACGAGCAGTACTTC	CASSQSQLAGDSYEQYF
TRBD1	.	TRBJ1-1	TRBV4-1	TGCGCCAGCAGCCAGGGGACAGGGGGAGACGGTGAAGCTTTCTTT	CASSQGTGGDGEAFF
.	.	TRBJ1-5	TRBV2	TGTGCCAGCAGTGATCGTGGAAACATTTACAATCAGCCCCAGCATTTT	CASSDRGNIYNQPQHF
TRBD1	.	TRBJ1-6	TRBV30	TGTGCCTGGAGTTCGACAGGGGTGTTTTCACCCCTCCACTTT	CAWSSTGVFSPLHF
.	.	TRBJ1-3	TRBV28	TGTGCCAGCAGCCTGAACTCTGGAAACACCATATATTTT	CASSLNSGNTIYF
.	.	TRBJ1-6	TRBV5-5	TGTGCCAGCAGCTCCATTACGTCCTATAATTCACCCCTCCACTTT	CASSSITSYNSPLHF
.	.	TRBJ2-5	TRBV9	TGTGCCAGCAGCACTAGAACAGGGAGGGAGACCCAGTACTTC	CASSTRTGRETQYF
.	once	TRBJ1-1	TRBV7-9	TGTGCCAGCAGCGCCGGGGCTCAGAACACTGAAGCTTTCTTT	CASSAGAQNTEAFF
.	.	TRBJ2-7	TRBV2	TGTGCCAGCAGCACGGGGGTGGGACAGTCCTACGAGCAGTACTTC	CASSTGVGQSYEQYF
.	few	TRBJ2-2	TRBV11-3	TGTGCCAGCAGCCGGGACACCGGGGAGCTGTTTTTT	CASSRDTGELFF
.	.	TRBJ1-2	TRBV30	TGTGCCTGGAGTGGCAGGACAGTGACTACCTATGGCTACACCTTC	CAWSGRTVTTYGYTF
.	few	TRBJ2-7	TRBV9	TGTGCCAGCAGCGTAGATGGGGCGAGCTCCTACGAGCAGTACTTC	CASSVDGASSYEQYF
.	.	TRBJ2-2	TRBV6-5	TGTGCCAGCAGTCAAACAGGGAACACCGGGGAGCTGTTTTTT	CASSQTGNTGELFF
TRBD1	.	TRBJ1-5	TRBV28	TGTGCCAGCAGTTTACCCACAGGGGGCAATCAGCCCCAGCATTTT	CASSLPTGGNQPQHF
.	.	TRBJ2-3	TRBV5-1	TGCGCCAGCAGCCCCCCGGGGTCGAGCACAGATACGCAGTATTTT	CASSPPGSSTDTQYF
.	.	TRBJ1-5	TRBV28	TGTGCCAGCACCCTAGGGACAACGGTCAATCAGCCCCAGCATTTT	CASTLGTTVNQPQHF
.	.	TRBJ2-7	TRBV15	TGTGCCACCAGCAGAGACGGGAACAGCCAGCAGTACTTC	CATSRDGNSQQYF
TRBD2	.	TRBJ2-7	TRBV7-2	TGTGCCAGCAGCTTAACAGCGGGAACTTACGAGCAGTACTTC	CASSLTAGTYEQYF
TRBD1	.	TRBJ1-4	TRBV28	TGTGCCAGCAGTGCCCGACAGGGGGCAAATGAAAAACTGTTTTTT	CASSARQGANEKLFF
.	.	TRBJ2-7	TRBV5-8	TGTGCCAACAGTAGGAATAGGAACTACGAGCAGTACTTC	CANSRNRNYEQYF
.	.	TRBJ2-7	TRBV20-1	TGCAGTGCCCTAAACTACGAGCAGTACTTC	CSALNYEQYF
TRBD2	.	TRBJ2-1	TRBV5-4	TGTGCCAGCAGCTTGCTACTAGCGGGACACAATGAGCAGTTCTTC	CASSLLLAGHNEQFF
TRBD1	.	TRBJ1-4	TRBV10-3	TGTGCCATCAGTAAAACGGACAGGGGGGGCGAAAAACTGTTTTTT	CAISKTDRGGEKLFF
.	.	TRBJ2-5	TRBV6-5	TGTGCCAGCAGTTCAGGGCTTCGGGTTCAAGAGACCCAGTACTTC	CASSSGLRVQETQYF
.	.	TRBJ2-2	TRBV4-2	TGTGCCAGCAGCCAAGAAGGGGTCGCCGGGGAGCTGTTTTTT	CASSQEGVAGELFF
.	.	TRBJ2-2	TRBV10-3	TGTGCCATCACCCAGGGGGGGAACACCGGGGAGCTGTTTTTT	CAITQGGNTGELFF
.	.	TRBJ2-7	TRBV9	TGTGCCAGCAGCGCAACCCCCTCGGGTTTTAGCTCCTACGAGCAGTACTTC	CASSATPSGFSSYEQYF